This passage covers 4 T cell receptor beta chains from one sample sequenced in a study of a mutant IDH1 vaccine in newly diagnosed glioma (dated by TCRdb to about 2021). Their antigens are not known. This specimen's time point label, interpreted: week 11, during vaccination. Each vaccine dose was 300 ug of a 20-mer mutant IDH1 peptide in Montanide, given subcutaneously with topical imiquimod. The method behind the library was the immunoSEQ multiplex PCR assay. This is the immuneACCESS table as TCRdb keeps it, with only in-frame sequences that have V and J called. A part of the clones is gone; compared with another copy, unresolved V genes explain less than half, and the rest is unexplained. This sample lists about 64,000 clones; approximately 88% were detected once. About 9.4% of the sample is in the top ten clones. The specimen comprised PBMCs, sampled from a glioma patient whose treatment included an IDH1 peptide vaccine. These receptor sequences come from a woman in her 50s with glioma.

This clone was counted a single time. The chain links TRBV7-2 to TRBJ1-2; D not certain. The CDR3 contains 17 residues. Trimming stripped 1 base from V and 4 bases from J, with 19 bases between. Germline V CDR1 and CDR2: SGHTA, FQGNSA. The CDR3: CASSLVEASGFGYGYTF. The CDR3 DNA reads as TGTGCCAGCAGCTTAGTAGAGGCGTCCGGGTTTGGCTATGGCTACACCTTC.

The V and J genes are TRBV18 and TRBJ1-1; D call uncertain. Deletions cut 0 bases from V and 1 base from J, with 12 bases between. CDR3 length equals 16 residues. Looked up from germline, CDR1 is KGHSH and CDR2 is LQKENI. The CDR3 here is CASSPPSAQPNTEAFF. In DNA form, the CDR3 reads TGTGCCAGCTCACCACCGTCGGCGCAACCGAACACTGAAGCTTTCTTT.

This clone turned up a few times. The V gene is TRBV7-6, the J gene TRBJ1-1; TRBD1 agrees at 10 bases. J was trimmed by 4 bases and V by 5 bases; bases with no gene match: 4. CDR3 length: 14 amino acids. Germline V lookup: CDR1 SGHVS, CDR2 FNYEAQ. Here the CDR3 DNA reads TGTGCCAGCAGCCCCGGGACAGGGGCCACTGAAGCTTTCTTT. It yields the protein CASSPGTGATEAFF.

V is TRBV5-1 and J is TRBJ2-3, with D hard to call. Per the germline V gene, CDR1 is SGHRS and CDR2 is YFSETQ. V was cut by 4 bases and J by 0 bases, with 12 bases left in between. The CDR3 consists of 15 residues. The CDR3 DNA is TGCGCCAGCAGCCTCATGTCGGGTAGCACAGATACGCAGTATTTT. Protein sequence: CASSLMSGSTDTQYF.